This TCR beta chain was captured in a study of shared clonotypes between healthy human individuals (TCRdb year 2020). Describing the broader study: The cohort comprised two women and a few men aged 18 to 49 years. Blood TCR repertoires of a handful of healthy adults were deeply sequenced to estimate repertoire size and the extent of clonotype sharing between individuals. To increase sequencing depth and limit assay-specific biases, different laboratories used diverse techniques to prepare libraries and sequence TCR repertoires. Leukapheresis yielded between about 0.9 and 9.5 billion PBMCs per donor. The investigation overall reported the following: Sampling was restricted to blood, and TCR repertoires in tissues likely differ from the TCR repertoires found in blood. Pairwise subsampling indicated that sequencing depth was expected to affect the degree of clonotype sharing among donors. The small number of donors limited the genetic and exposure-history diversity represented.

Using the deep immunoSEQ assay, multiplex PCR amplified TCR CDR3 regions from genomic DNA. Genomic DNA extracted from each cell subset was distributed evenly over all wells of several immunoSEQ 96-well plates, and each plate served as one replicate. For unsorted PBMC, each replicate PCR was loaded with approximately 300 ng genomic DNA, equivalent to tens of thousands of T cell genomes. Unsorted PBMC genomic DNA was sequenced across ten immunoSEQ deep assay plates. Purified libraries were measured with a Qubit 3.0 fluorometer, size-checked on a Bioanalyzer 2100, and measured again with the KAPA Library Quantification kit. A separate single-read 150-cycle Illumina NextSeq 550 flow cell was used to sequence each immunoSEQ 96-well plate. The authors' pipeline ran thus. Because only junctional sequences without quality scores were contained in the immunoSEQ output, filtering matching that applied to full-length reads could not be performed. To assign V/J genes and CDR3, sequences were annotated using PyIR, a Python wrapper for IgBLAST v1.9, with IMGT germline references. Reads were removed for weak V/J assignments (E-value above 1e-6), missing CDR3, stop codons, out-of-frame junctions, or ambiguous translated residues. V3J clonotypes were defined as sequences sharing the same inferred V gene, J gene, and CDR3 amino acid sequence. Percentage overlap between repertoires was computed as shared unique clonotypes divided by the size of the smaller repertoire. Three approaches were used to assess repertoire richness: RTK rarefaction, the Chao1 estimator, and Recon v2.1 estimates of unobserved clonotypes. Not all clones reach the TCRdb copy of this immuneACCESS table, which keeps in-frame sequences only. Checked studies attribute under half of the gap to unresolved V genes and leave the rest unexplained. V and J calls and clone size are those listed in that table; D and trimming were worked out from the DNA. The sample contains approximately 500,000 clones, about four fifths of them found a single time. The ten largest make up approximately 12% of the sample.

The V and J ends are trimmed by 8 bases and 4 bases, leaving 18 bases between them. Including the terminal cysteine and phenylalanine, the CDR3 comprises 14 residues. Just CDR3 DNA is preserved here, 42 bases in frame from base 1. The donors were healthy, HIV-negative adults who had no recently reported acute infections or vaccinations. All donors were Caucasian adults living in Nashville, Tennessee, USA. For unsorted samples, approximately 89 million PBMCs were counted, and genomic DNA was extracted using the QIAamp DNA Blood Mini kit. Blood was obtained by leukapheresis, after which PBMCs were separated by Ficoll-Histopaque density gradient centrifugation and cryopreserved in liquid nitrogen vapor phase. Remarks on this clone: Its cognate antigen has yet to be identified. Per-base qualities were not stored, and no clone one base away is much larger.

Sequences were obtained from PBMCs. The clonotype originates from a woman aged 40 to 49 in good health. Some clones in this sample may be carry-over from other donors' samples. The sequence is built from TRBV5-3 and TRBJ1-2, and perhaps TRBD1 as D gene, on 5 matching bases. TRBV5-3 is designated an ORF whose function remains uncertain. The encoded CDR3 is CASSPRPGGYGYTF. The DNA sequence is given as TGTGCCAGCAGCCCCAGACCGGGGGGCTATGGCTACACCTTC.